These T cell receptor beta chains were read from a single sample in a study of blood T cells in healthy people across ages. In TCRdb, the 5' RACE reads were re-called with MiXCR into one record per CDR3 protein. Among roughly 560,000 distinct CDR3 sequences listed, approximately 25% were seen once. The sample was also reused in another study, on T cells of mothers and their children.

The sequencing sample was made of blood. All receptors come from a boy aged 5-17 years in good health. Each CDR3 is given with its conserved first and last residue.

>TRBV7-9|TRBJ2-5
CASKKAPGQETQYF
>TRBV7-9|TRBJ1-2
CASAPGQGGYYGYTF
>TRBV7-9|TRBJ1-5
CASSLEGDSNQPQHF
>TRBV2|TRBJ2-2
CASSPDRGGLSGELFF
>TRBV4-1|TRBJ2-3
CASSQDLSSTPSTDTQYF
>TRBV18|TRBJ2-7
CASSPGLGSYEQYF
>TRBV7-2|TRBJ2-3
CASSLVPRVSTDTQYF
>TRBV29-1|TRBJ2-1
CSGKGANNEQFF
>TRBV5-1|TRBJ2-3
CASSGTAEPTDTQYF
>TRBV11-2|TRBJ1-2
CASSWGQGDYGYTF
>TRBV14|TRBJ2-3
CASSQDLGAGFTDTQYF
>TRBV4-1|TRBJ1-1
CASSQGGSVTEAFF
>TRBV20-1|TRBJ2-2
CSARIPRGTGELFF
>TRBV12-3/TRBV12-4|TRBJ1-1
CASSPGQGRNTEAFF
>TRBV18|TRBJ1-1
CASSPTPEVNEAFF
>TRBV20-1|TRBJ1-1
CSARGQSTEAFF
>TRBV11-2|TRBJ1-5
CASSFPVLRQPQHF
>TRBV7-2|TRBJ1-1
CASSPGGAGGNTEAFF
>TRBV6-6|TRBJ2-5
CASSMRGTTFGETQYF
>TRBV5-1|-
CASSLAFNAGVDEQFF
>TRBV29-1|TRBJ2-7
CSVVDREYTDEQYF
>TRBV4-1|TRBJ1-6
CASSQDVGQFGSSPLHF
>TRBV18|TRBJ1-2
CASSPSGRSYGYTF
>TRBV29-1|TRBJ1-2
CSVDGGLGGYTF
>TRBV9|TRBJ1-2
CASSVDGGPEGGYGYTF
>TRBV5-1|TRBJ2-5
CASRVASSITQYF
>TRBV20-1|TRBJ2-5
CSARGQGETQYF
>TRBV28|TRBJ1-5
CAIARLRGQGNQPQHF
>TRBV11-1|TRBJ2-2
CASSQPGLAGTGELFF
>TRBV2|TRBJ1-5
CASRTIGGSNQPQHF
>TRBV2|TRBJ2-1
CASSEPGVEVYEQFF
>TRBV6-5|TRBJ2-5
CASSYWTSGRKETQYF
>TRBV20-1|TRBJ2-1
CSASGLAGGIYNEQFF
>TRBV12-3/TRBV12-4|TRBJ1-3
CASSLTATSGNTIYF
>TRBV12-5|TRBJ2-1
CASGFGTLSYNEQFF
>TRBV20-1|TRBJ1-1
CSASVNTEAFF
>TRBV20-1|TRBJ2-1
CGARVPGQLSRRSYNEQFF
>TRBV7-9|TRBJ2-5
CASSSLLAGGGETQYF
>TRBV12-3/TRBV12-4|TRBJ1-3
CASSSDDRGGSGNTIYF
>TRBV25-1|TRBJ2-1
CTSSESASGTYNEQFF
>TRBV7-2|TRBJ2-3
CASSLVSLAGVTDTQYF
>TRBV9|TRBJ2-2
CASSSGVPGPGELFF
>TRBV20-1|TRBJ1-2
CSARDRRLLGVGPDGYTF
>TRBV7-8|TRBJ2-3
CASSPGRRVDTQYF
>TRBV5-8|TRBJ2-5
CASSSYYQETQYF
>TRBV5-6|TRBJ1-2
CASSSLGADYGYTF
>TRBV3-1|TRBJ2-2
CASSSTPWGIPSAGELFF
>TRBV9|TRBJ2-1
CASSVAFTDNEQFF
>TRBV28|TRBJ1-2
CASLRDLGSAFNYGYTF